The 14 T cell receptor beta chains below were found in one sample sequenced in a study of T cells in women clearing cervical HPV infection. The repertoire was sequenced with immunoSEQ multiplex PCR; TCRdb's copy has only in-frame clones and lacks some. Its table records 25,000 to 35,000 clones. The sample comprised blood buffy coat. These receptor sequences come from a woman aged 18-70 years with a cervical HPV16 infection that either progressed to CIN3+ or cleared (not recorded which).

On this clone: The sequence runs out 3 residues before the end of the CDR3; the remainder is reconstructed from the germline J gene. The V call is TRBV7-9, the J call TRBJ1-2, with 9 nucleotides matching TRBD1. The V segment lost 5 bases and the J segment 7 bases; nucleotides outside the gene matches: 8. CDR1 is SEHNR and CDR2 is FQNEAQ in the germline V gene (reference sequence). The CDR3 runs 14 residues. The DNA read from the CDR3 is TGTGCCAGCAGCGTGGAACAGGGGGCGACTGGC. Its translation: CASSVEQGATG. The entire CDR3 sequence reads CASSVEQGATGYTF.

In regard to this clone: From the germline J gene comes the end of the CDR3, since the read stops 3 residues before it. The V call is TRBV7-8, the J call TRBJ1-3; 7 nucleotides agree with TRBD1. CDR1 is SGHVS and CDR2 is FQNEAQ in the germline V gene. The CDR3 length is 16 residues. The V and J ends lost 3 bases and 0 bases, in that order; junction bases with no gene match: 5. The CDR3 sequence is CASSFFTGASGNTIYF. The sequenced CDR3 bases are TGTGCCAGCAGCTTTTTCACAGGGGCCTCTGGAAACACC.

The DNA read from the CDR3 is TGTGCCATCAGCGACTTTGCAAGCACAGATACG. This gives the protein CAISDFASTDT. The whole CDR3 protein is CAISDFASTDTQYF. V is TRBV10-3 and J is TRBJ2-3, with D unresolved. The CDR3 is cut off 3 residues early in the read; its end comes from the germline J gene. Trimming removed 6 bases at V and 0 bases at J, with 10 bases between. CDR3 length: 14 residues. The germline V gene has CDR1 ENHRY and CDR2 SYGVKD.

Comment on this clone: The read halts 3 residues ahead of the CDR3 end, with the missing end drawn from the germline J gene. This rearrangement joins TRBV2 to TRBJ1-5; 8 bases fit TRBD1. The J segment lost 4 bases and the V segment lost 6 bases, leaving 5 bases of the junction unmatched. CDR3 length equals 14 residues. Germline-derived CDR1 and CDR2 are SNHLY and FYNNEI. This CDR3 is CASSAGQGNQPQHF. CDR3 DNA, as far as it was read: TGTGCCAGCAGCGCAGGACAGGGTAATCAGCCC.

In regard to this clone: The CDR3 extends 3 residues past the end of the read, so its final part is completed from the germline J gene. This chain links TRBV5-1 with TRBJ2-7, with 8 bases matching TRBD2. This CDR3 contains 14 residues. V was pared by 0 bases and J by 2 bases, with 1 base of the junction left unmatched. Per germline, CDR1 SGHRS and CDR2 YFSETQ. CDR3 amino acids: CASSLELAAYEQYF. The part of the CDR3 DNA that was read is TGCGCCAGCAGCTTGGAACTAGCGGCCTACGAG.

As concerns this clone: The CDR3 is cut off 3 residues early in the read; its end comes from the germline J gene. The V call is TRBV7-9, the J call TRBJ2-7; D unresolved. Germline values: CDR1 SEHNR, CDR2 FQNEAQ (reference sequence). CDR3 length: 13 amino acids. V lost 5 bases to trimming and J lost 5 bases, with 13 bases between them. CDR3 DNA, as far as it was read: TGTGCCAGCAGCCCGCTTAAGGTACACGAG. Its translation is CASSPLKVHE. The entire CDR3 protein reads CASSPLKVHEQYF.

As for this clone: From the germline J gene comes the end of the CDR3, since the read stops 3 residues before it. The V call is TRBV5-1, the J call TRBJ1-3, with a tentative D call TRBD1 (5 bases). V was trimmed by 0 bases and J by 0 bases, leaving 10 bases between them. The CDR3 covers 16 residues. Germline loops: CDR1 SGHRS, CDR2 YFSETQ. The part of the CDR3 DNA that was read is TGCGCCAGCAGCTTGGAATCGGGACTCTCTGGAAACACC. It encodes CASSLESGLSGNT. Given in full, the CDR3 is CASSLESGLSGNTIYF.

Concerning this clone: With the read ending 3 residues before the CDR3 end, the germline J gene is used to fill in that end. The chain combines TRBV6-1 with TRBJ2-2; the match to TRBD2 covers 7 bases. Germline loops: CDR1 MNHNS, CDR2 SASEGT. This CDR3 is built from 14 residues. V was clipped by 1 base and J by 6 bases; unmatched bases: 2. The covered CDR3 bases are TGTGCCAGCAGTGAAGGGGGAGGGGCCGGGGAG. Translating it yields CASSEGGGAGE. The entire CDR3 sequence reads CASSEGGGAGELFF.

CDR3 residues: CASSPGDETQYF. The part of the CDR3 DNA that was read is TGCGCCAGCAGCCCAGGGGACGAGACC. This chain joins TRBV4-1 and TRBJ2-5; D perhaps matches TRBD1 (6 bases). Coverage ceases 3 residues before the CDR3 finishes, and the germline J gene fills in the end. CDR3 length: 12 residues. Germline V gene lookup returns CDR1 MGHRA and CDR2 YSYEKL. Trimming pared 4 bases from V and 5 bases from J, leaving 8 bases between.

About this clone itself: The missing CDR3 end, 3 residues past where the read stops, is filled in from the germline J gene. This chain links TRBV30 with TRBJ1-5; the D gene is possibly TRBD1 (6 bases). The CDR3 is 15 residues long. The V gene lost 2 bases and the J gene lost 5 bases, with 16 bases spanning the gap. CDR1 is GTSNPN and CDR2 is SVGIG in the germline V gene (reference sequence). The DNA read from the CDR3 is TGTGCCTGGAGTCCGAAGACAGGTCTACATCAGCCC. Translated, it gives CAWSPKTGLHQP. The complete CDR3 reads CAWSPKTGLHQPQHF.

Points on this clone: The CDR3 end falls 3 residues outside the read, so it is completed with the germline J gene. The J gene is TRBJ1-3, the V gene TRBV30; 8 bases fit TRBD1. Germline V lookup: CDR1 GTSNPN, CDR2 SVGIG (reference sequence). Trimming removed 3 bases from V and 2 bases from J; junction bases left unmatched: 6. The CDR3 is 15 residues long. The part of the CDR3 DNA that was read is TGTGCCTGGAGCGAAATGACAGGGGCTGGAAACACC. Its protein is CAWSEMTGAGNT. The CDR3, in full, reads CAWSEMTGAGNTIYF.

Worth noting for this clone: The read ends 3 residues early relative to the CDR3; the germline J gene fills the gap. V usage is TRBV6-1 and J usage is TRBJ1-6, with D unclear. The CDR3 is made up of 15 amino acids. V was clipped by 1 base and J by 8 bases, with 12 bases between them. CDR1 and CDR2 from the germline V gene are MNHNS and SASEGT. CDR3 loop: CASSEGAGGHSPLHF. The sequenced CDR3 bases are TGTGCCAGCAGTGAAGGGGCAGGAGGGCATTCACCC.

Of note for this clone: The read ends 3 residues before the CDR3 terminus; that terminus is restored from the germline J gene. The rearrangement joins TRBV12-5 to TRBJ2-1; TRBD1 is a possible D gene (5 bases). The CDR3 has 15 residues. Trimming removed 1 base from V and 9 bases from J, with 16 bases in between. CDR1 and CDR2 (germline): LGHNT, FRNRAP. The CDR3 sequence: CASGLGTLGVVEQFF. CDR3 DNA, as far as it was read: TGTGCTAGTGGTTTGGGAACGCTAGGGGTGGTTGAG.

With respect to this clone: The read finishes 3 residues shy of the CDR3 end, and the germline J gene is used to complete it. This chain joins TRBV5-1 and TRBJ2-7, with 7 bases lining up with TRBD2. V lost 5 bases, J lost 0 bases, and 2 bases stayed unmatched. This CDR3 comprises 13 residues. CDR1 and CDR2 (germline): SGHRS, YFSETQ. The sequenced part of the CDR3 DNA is TGCGCCAGCAGACGGGGGGACTCCTACGAG. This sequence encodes CASRRGDSYE. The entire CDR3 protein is CASRRGDSYEQYF.